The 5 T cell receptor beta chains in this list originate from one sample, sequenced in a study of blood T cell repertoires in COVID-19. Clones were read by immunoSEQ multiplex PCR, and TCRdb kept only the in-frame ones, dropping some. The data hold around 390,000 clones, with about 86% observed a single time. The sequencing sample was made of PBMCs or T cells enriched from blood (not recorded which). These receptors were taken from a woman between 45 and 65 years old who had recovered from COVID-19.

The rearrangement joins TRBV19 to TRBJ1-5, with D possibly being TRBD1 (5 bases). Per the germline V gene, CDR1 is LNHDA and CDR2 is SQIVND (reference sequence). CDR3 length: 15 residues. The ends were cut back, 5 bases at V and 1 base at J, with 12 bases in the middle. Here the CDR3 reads CASSALGLSNQPQHF. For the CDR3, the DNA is TGTGCCAGTAGTGCGTTGGGACTGAGCAATCAGCCCCAGCATTTT. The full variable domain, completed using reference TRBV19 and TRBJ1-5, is DGGITQSPKYLFRKEGQNVTLSCEQNLNHDAMYWYRQDPGQGLRLIYYSQIVNDFQKGDIAEGYSVSREKKESFPLTVTSAQKNPTAFYLCASSALGLSNQPQHFGDGTRLSIL.

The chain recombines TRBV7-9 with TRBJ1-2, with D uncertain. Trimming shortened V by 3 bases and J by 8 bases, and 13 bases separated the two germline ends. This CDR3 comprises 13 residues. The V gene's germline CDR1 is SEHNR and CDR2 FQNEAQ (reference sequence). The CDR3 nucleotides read TGTGCCAGCAGCTTCGAGACACCTCAGGGCTACACCTTC. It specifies CASSFETPQGYTF.

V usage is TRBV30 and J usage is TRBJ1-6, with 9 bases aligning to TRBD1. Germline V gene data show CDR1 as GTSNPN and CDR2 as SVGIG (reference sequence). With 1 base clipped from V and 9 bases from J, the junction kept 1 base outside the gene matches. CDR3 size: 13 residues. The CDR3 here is CAWSGQGGSPLHF. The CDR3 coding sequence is TGTGCCTGGAGTGGACAGGGGGGTTCACCCCTCCACTTT.

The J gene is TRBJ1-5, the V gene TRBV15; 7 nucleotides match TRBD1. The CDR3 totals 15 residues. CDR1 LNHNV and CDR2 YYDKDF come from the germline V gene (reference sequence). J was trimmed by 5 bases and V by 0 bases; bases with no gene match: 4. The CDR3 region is CATSRDLGQDQPQHF. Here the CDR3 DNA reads TGTGCCACCAGCAGAGATTTAGGACAGGATCAGCCCCAGCATTTT.

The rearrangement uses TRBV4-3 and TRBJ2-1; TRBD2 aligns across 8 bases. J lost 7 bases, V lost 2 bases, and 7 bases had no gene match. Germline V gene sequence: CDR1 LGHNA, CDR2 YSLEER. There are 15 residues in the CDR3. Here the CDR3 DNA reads TGCGCCAGCAGCCAACCCAGCGGGGGTCGGAATGAGCAGTTCTTC. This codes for CASSQPSGGRNEQFF.